This is a list of T cell receptor beta chains from one sample in a study of cytomegalovirus exposure and HLA in healthy donors. Using immunoSEQ multiplex PCR, the repertoire was profiled, and TCRdb retains in-frame clones only, with some absent. The sample consists of more than 300,000 clones, 86% of them appearing once. The sample consisted of PBMCs. The receptors here all came from a woman aged 18 to 35 in good health and CMV-seronegative. CDR3s include the opening cysteine and the closing phenylalanine or tryptophan. A D gene is named only where the DNA matches it firmly. Size values are once, few and many counts, or a class for expanded clones, and some rows have none.

V: TRBV27
J: TRBJ1-5
size: .
D: .
DNA: TGTGCCAGCGGGGCGAATAGCAATCAGCCCCAGCATTTT
CDR3: CASGANSNQPQHF

V: TRBV5-1
J: TRBJ2-5
size: few
D: TRBD2
DNA: TGCGCCAGCAGCTGGCAGACTAGCGGGAGGGTAGAGACCCAGTACTTC
CDR3: CASSWQTSGRVETQYF

V: TRBV15
J: TRBJ2-1
size: .
D: .
DNA: TGTGCCACCAGCAGAGCCGGGGATGAGCAGTTCTTC
CDR3: CATSRAGDEQFF

V: TRBV15
J: TRBJ2-7
size: .
D: TRBD2
DNA: TGTGCCACCAGCAGAGATCGCGGGGGGAGCTCCTACGAGCAGTACTTC
CDR3: CATSRDRGGSSYEQYF

V: TRBV7-9
J: TRBJ2-5
size: .
D: .
DNA: TGTGCCAGCGGACTGAGTACAGGGTACCAAGAGACCCAGTACTTC
CDR3: CASGLSTGYQETQYF

V: TRBV10-3
J: TRBJ1-1
size: .
D: TRBD1
DNA: TGTGCCATCAGTAAGGGGACAGTTAACACTGAAGCTTTCTTT
CDR3: CAISKGTVNTEAFF

V: TRBV5-1
J: TRBJ2-3
size: .
D: .
DNA: TGCGCCAGCAGCTCCGCAGATACGCAGTATTTT
CDR3: CASSSADTQYF

V: TRBV27
J: TRBJ1-2
size: .
D: TRBD1
DNA: TGTGCCAGCAGTCGGGACAGGAGAAATGGCTACACCTTC
CDR3: CASSRDRRNGYTF

V: TRBV11-2
J: TRBJ1-1
size: .
D: .
DNA: TGTGCCAGCAGCCCCTTGGGGAGACGGATGAACACTGAAGCTTTCTTT
CDR3: CASSPLGRRMNTEAFF

V: TRBV7-2
J: TRBJ1-2
size: .
D: TRBD1
DNA: TGTGCCAGCAGCCCCAAGACAGGGGTCTTTGGCTACACCTTC
CDR3: CASSPKTGVFGYTF

V: TRBV7-6
J: TRBJ1-4
size: .
D: .
DNA: TGTGCCAGCAGCTTAGGGACTGGCGATGAAAAACTGTTTTTT
CDR3: CASSLGTGDEKLFF

V: TRBV7-3
J: TRBJ2-7
size: .
D: .
DNA: TGTGCCAGCAGCTCCAAGGGACAAGGCGGGTACGAGCAGTACTTC
CDR3: CASSSKGQGGYEQYF

V: TRBV6-1
J: TRBJ2-4
size: .
D: TRBD2
DNA: TGTGCCAGCAGTGACTTGACTAGCGGGGGGGTGTACATTCAGTACTTC
CDR3: CASSDLTSGGVYIQYF

V: TRBV28
J: TRBJ1-1
size: .
D: .
DNA: TGTGCCAGCAGCCCCAGGATGAACACTGAAGCTTTCTTT
CDR3: CASSPRMNTEAFF

V: TRBV2
J: TRBJ2-2
size: .
D: TRBD2
DNA: TGTGCCAGCAGTGAAATTAGCGGGTGGGGCACCGGGGAGCTGTTTTTT
CDR3: CASSEISGWGTGELFF